This T cell receptor (beta chain) emerged from a study of CD8 T cells in Susac syndrome. Germline values: CDR1 LNHDA, CDR2 SQIVND (reference sequence). The CDR3 runs 14 residues. Deletions cut 3 bases from V and 3 bases from J, with 11 bases between. RNA totalling about 0.45 to 1 ug underwent reverse transcription with random hexamers. TCRdb independently ran MiXCR on the immunoSEQ multiplex PCR reads; one entry per CDR3 protein. The sample holds about 160,000 distinct CDR3 sequences, approximately 93% seen once. Sample: CD4+ T cells from PBMCs. This receptor was identified in a human donor with multiple sclerosis. The V and J genes are TRBV19 and TRBJ1-1; D call uncertain. CDR3 sequence reads: CASSIWQADTEAFF. CDR3 nucleotide sequence: TGTGCCAGTAGTATTTGGCAGGCCGACACTGAAGCTTTCTTT. The full variable domain, its missing parts supplied by reference TRBV19 and TRBJ1-1, is DGGITQSPKYLFRKEGQNVTLSCEQNLNHDAMYWYRQDPGQGLRLIYYSQIVNDFQKGDIAEGYSVSREKKESFPLTVTSAQKNPTAFYLCASSIWQADTEAFFGQGTRLTVV.